The 5 T cell receptor beta chains below all came from one sample that was sequenced in a study of CD8 T cells in Susac syndrome. Random hexamers served to reverse transcribe roughly 0.45 to 1 ug RNA. Via MiXCR, TCRdb re-called the immunoSEQ multiplex PCR reads, giving one row per CDR3 protein. The table has under 200,000 distinct CDR3 sequences, about 91% seen once. What was sequenced was CD4+ T cells from PBMCs. The receptor source for this set is a human donor in good health.

The sample holds one count of this clonotype. The chain recombines TRBV14 with TRBJ2-1; the D is unclear. Germline V gene lookup returns CDR1 SGHDN and CDR2 FVKESK. The CDR3 runs 12 residues. The ends were cut back, 4 bases at V and 8 bases at J, with 9 bases in the middle. The CDR3 reads CASSPVGYEQFF. The CDR3 DNA sequence: TGTGCCAGCAGCCCTGTTGGCTATGAGCAGTTCTTC. The whole variable domain, remainder taken from reference TRBV14 and TRBJ2-1, is EAGVTQFPSHSVIEKGQTVTLRCDPISGHDNLYWYRRVMGKEIKFLLHFVKESKQDESGMPNNRFLAERTGGTYSTLKVQPAELEDSGVYFCASSPVGYEQFFGPGTRLTVL.

J is TRBJ2-2 and V is TRBV5-3, with TRBD2 matching over 8 bases. TRBV5-3 is annotated as an ORF whose role is uncertain. The CDR3 has 21 amino acids. The V gene end was trimmed by 1 base and the J gene end by 0 bases; junction bases not matched to a gene: 17. This CDR3 reads CARSLTLAGRRPVTNTGELFF. The CDR3 region has the DNA TGTGCCAGAAGCTTGACTCTAGCGGGTAGGCGCCCAGTAACGAACACCGGGGAGCTGTTTTTT.

The V and J genes are TRBV9 and TRBJ2-3; possibly TRBD2 for D (6 bases). CDR1 SGDLS and CDR2 YYNGEE come from the germline V gene. The CDR3 has 14 residues. V was clipped by 2 bases and J by 6 bases, with 13 bases between them. The CDR3 sequence: CASSVRSGEDTQYF. The CDR3 region has the DNA TGTGCCAGCAGCGTTAGGTCGGGAGAGGATACGCAGTATTTT.

This chain uses TRBV20-1 with TRBJ2-2; TRBD2 aligns across 12 bases. The CDR3 has 14 residues. CDR1 and CDR2 (germline): DFQATT, SNEGSKA (reference sequence). J was trimmed by 6 bases and V by 6 bases; bases with no gene match: 5. CDR3 region: CSATGTSGPGELFF. The CDR3 DNA is TGCAGTGCGACCGGGACTAGCGGGCCCGGGGAGCTGTTTTTT.

The chain uses TRBV25-1 and TRBJ1-1, with D tentatively TRBD1 (5 bases). Germline V CDR1 and CDR2: MGHDK, SYGVNS. This CDR3 is built from 16 residues. V lost 2 bases and J lost 4, with 17 bases in between. CDR3 sequence: CASSEVGGLPVTEAFF. The CDR3 DNA reads as TGTGCCAGCAGTGAAGTCGGGGGACTACCCGTCACTGAAGCTTTCTTT.